These 17 T cell receptor beta chains were all obtained from the same sample, sequenced in a study of neurological immune-mediated disorders. Time point of the sample: longitudinal time-point 1 (baseline). MiXCR, run by TCRdb on the 5' RACE reads, gives a single entry per CDR3 protein. The repertoire holds around 60,000 distinct CDR3 sequences, with approximately 11% as singletons. Sequencing used PBMCs. The receptors were gathered from a male donor with HTLV-1-associated myelopathy (HAM/TSP).

This clonotype was observed many times. The chain links TRBV20-1 to TRBJ1-6; unclear D gene. V shed 6 bases and J shed 4 bases, with 19 bases lying between them. Germline V gene lookup returns CDR1 DFQATT and CDR2 SNEGSKA (reference sequence). The CDR3 has 16 residues. The DNA of the CDR3 is TGCAGTGCCCTAAGACGGCCGGAGCCTTATAATTCACCCCTCCACTTT. It is translated as CSALRRPEPYNSPLHF.

The table lists this clonotype with many counts. V usage is TRBV7-2 and J usage is TRBJ2-2; 14 bases agree with TRBD2. The V segment lost 5 bases and the J segment 6 bases; nucleotides outside the gene matches: 5. Germline CDR1 is SGHTA and CDR2 is FQGNSA. The length of the CDR3 is 16 residues. DNA of the CDR3: TGTGCCAGCAGCCCGCGGGGACTAGCGGGGGCCGGGGAGCTGTTTTTT. It translates to CASSPRGLAGAGELFF.

This clonotype was recorded many times. The V call is TRBV5-1, the J call TRBJ1-1, with 9 bases that match TRBD1. V shed 5 bases and J 3 bases; nucleotides not matched to a gene: 11. The CDR3 runs to 16 residues. Looked up from germline, CDR1 is SGHRS and CDR2 is YFSETQ. CDR3 residues: CASSLTRTGVDTEAFF. CDR3 in DNA: TGCGCCAGCAGTTTGACTAGGACAGGGGTCGACACTGAAGCTTTCTTT.

There are many counts of this clonotype. The rearrangement uses TRBV5-1 and TRBJ2-7; 8 nucleotides agree with TRBD1. The germline V gene encodes CDR1 SGHRS and CDR2 YFSETQ. The CDR3 runs to 14 residues. Losses at the gene ends were 0 bases for V and 3 bases for J; bases not matched to a gene: 2. The CDR3 region has the DNA TGCGCCAGCAGCTTGGGGACAGGGCTCTACGAGCAGTACTTC. Its protein is CASSLGTGLYEQYF.

This clonotype was picked up a small number of times. The J gene is TRBJ2-7, the V gene TRBV6-1; possibly TRBD2 for D (5 bases). The V gene lost 6 bases and the J gene lost 6 bases, with 18 bases spanning the gap. CDR1 and CDR2 (germline): MNHNS, SASEGT. The CDR3 loop spans 14 amino acids. This CDR3 reads CASRGRPNAGEQYF. CDR3 DNA: TGTGCCAGCAGGGGCAGGCCCAACGCGGGCGAGCAGTACTTC.

This clonotype has a count of ten or more. The V and J genes are TRBV5-1 and TRBJ2-7; D uncertain. V was cut by 0 bases and J by 7 bases, with 14 bases left in between. The germline gives CDR1 SGHRS, CDR2 YFSETQ. This CDR3 comprises 14 residues. As DNA, the CDR3 is TGCGCCAGCAGCTTGGTGGCAGGCACGCAAGAGCAGTACTTC. Protein sequence: CASSLVAGTQEQYF.

In its sample, this clonotype was seen many times. This rearrangement joins TRBV29-1 to TRBJ2-3; 14 bases are a match to TRBD2. Trimming took 6 bases from V and 3 from J; bases not matched to a gene: 5. The CDR3 is 15 residues long. CDR1 is SQVTM and CDR2 is ANQGSEA in the germline V gene. The CDR3 nucleotides are TGCAGCGTGATGACTAGCGGGGGGGCAACAGATACGCAGTATTTT. It yields the protein CSVMTSGGATDTQYF.

This clonotype was recorded at least ten times. The chain is built from TRBV7-6 and TRBJ1-1, with D unclear. The germline CDR1 and CDR2 sequences are SGHVS and FNYEAQ. V gave up 2 bases and J gave up 0 bases, with 10 bases separating them. This CDR3 comprises 15 residues. This chain's CDR3 is CASSLTQSLNTEAFF. As DNA, the CDR3 is TGTGCCAGCAGCTTAACACAGTCCTTGAACACTGAAGCTTTCTTT.

At least ten counts were recorded for this clonotype. This sequence joins TRBV5-6 and TRBJ2-1, with unresolved D. This CDR3 comprises 13 residues. Germline lookup yields CDR1 SGHDT and CDR2 YYEEEE. Trimming pared 3 bases from V and 4 bases from J, leaving 8 bases between. CDR3 in DNA: TGTGCCAGCAGCTACTACAGATACAATGAGCAGTTCTTC. It encodes CASSYYRYNEQFF.

Ten or more counts support this clonotype. The chain has TRBV2 and TRBJ2-7; D not certain. The CDR3 is 12 amino acids. Germline CDR1 and CDR2: SNHLY and FYNNEI. The V end lost 7 bases, the J end lost 0 bases, and 7 bases lay between the germline ends. This CDR3 is CASKPLSYEQYF. CDR3 DNA sequence: TGTGCCAGCAAACCTCTCTCCTACGAGCAGTACTTC.

Many counts were recorded for this clonotype. The chain recombines TRBV7-9 with TRBJ2-2; 13 bases align to TRBD2. The germline gives CDR1 SEHNR, CDR2 FQNEAQ (reference sequence). The V segment lost 5 bases and the J segment 4 bases; nucleotides outside the gene matches: 4. The CDR3 covers 16 residues. CDR3: CASSTSGGAGTGELFF. For the CDR3, the DNA is TGTGCCAGCAGCACTAGCGGGGGGGCTGGCACCGGGGAGCTGTTTTTT. The whole variable domain, filled in from reference TRBV7-9 and TRBJ2-2, reads DTGVSQNPRHKITKRGQNVTFRCDPISEHNRLYWYRQTLGQGPEFLTYFQNEAQLEKSRLLSDRFSAERPKGSFSTLEIQRTEQGDSAMYLCASSTSGGAGTGELFFGEGSRLTVL.

Ten or more counts support this clonotype. The chain couples TRBV29-1 to TRBJ1-6; 9 nucleotides agree with TRBD1. The germline CDR1 and CDR2 sequences are SQVTM and ANQGSEA. The CDR3 length is 13 residues. V was clipped by 7 bases and J by 9 bases; unmatched bases: 7. This CDR3 reads CSARTGEGSPLHF. The CDR3 DNA reads TGCAGCGCCCGGACAGGGGAGGGTTCACCCCTCCACTTT.

This clonotype was counted ten times or more. The J gene is TRBJ2-7, the V gene TRBV5-1; 9 bases line up with TRBD1. The trim removed 7 bases at V and 5 bases at J, leaving 7 bases unmatched. Germline assignment: CDR1 SGHRS and CDR2 YFSETQ. The CDR3 is made up of 13 amino acids. The CDR3 here is CASGSGQGDEQYF. DNA for the CDR3: TGCGCCAGCGGATCGGGACAGGGTGACGAGCAGTACTTC.

This clonotype was recorded many times. V and J are TRBV12-3 or TRBV12-4 and TRBJ2-2; D unresolved. The V end lost 3 bases, the J end lost 5 bases, and 7 bases lay between the germline ends. CDR3 length: 13 amino acids. The CDR3 nucleotides read TGTGCCAGCAGTTTTGGGGATACCGGGGAGCTGTTTTTT. Translation: CASSFGDTGELFF.

This clonotype occurred many times. The genes are TRBV5-6 and TRBJ2-3, with 10 bases lining up with TRBD2. The length of the CDR3 is 15 residues. Per the germline V gene, CDR1 is SGHDT and CDR2 is YYEEEE. V was pared by 4 bases and J by 7 bases, with 9 bases of the junction left unmatched. In nucleotides, the CDR3 is TGTGCCAGCAGCCAGACAGCGGGGGGGCGTTATACGCAGTATTTT. Translated, it gives CASSQTAGGRYTQYF.

This clonotype has a handful of counts. The chain uses TRBV4-3 and TRBJ1-2, with 8 nucleotides matching TRBD1. The CDR3 has 18 amino acids. Per germline, CDR1 LGHNA and CDR2 YSLEER. Germline trimming cut 0 bases from V and 0 bases from J; bases unmatched to any gene: 9. The CDR3 spells CASSQDLDRGPTNYGYTF. The CDR3 DNA reads as TGCGCCAGCAGCCAAGATCTCGACAGGGGCCCAACTAACTATGGCTACACCTTC.

This clonotype occurred many times. The genes are TRBV29-1 and TRBJ2-2; 8 bases line up with TRBD1. Germline V CDR1 and CDR2: SQVTM, ANQGSEA. V shed 3 bases and J 5 bases; nucleotides not matched to a gene: 8. The CDR3 loop spans 15 amino acids. Here the CDR3 reads CSVDAGTGGTGELFF. CDR3 coding DNA: TGCAGCGTTGACGCAGGGACAGGAGGGACCGGGGAGCTGTTTTTT.